A selection of T cell receptor beta chains follows, all from one sample in a study of T-cell reconstitution after alpha-beta-depleted transplantation in children. TCRdb independently ran MiXCR on the PCR reads; one entry per CDR3 protein. The profile shows approximately 350,000 distinct CDR3 sequences, more than 10% of them singletons. Sequenced here: PBMCs, sampled from the stem cell graft. These receptors came from a human donor who donated a stem cell graft to a child with Fanconi anemia. The conserved cysteine and the conserved F or W are not part of the CDR3 here. The order of the fields is V gene, J gene, CDR3 protein.

V gene: TRBV7-9
J gene: TRBJ2-5
CDR3 protein: AILSRARQETQY

V gene: TRBV3-1
J gene: TRBJ2-5
CDR3 protein: ASSSRGLKETQY

V gene: TRBV27
J gene: TRBJ2-6
CDR3 protein: ASRTGGTGANVLT

V gene: TRBV19
J gene: TRBJ2-7
CDR3 protein: ASSIAGPSEQY

V gene: TRBV2
J gene: TRBJ1-1
CDR3 protein: ANNRERATEAF

V gene: TRBV12-3/TRBV12-4
J gene: TRBJ2-1
CDR3 protein: ASSSTSGGLSEQF

V gene: TRBV6-6
J gene: TRBJ1-4
CDR3 protein: ASRGREGEKLF

V gene: TRBV6-2/TRBV6-3
J gene: TRBJ2-5
CDR3 protein: ASSPSGTEQTQY

V gene: TRBV11-2
J gene: TRBJ1-5
CDR3 protein: ASSPSAGSNQPQH

V gene: TRBV14
J gene: TRBJ2-1
CDR3 protein: ASSQDYGTRGTVF

V gene: TRBV20-1
J gene: TRBJ2-5
CDR3 protein: SGRPGAETQY

V gene: TRBV6-5
J gene: TRBJ2-7
CDR3 protein: ASSLLAGGSYEQY

V gene: TRBV19
J gene: TRBJ1-5
CDR3 protein: ASSMEEGGNQPQH

V gene: TRBV5-1
J gene: TRBJ2-1
CDR3 protein: ASSLTTGGTEQF

V gene: TRBV6-1
J gene: TRBJ1-2
CDR3 protein: ATRQGHSYGYT

V gene: TRBV7-2
J gene: TRBJ1-1
CDR3 protein: ASSRSREEAF

V gene: TRBV9
J gene: TRBJ1-5
CDR3 protein: ASSAGTGQNQPQH

V gene: TRBV27
J gene: TRBJ2-3
CDR3 protein: ASSLGFLTDTQY

V gene: TRBV4-1
J gene: TRBJ2-1
CDR3 protein: ASSQDLRTGEYNEQF

V gene: TRBV20-1
J gene: TRBJ1-2
CDR3 protein: SAVTGPGTAGYT

V gene: TRBV27
J gene: TRBJ2-7
CDR3 protein: ASSLSGARSYEQY

V gene: TRBV9
J gene: TRBJ2-5
CDR3 protein: ASSVGVAGVGETQY

V gene: TRBV7-6
J gene: TRBJ1-2
CDR3 protein: ASSLTTATGYT

V gene: TRBV5-1
J gene: TRBJ1-2
CDR3 protein: ASSFGAGVLYGYT

V gene: TRBV6-5
J gene: TRBJ1-1
CDR3 protein: ASSQLGGLGVEAF

V gene: TRBV7-9
J gene: TRBJ2-5
CDR3 protein: ASSSGPPDQETQY

V gene: TRBV4-2
J gene: TRBJ1-3
CDR3 protein: ASSQDHRSISGNTIY

V gene: TRBV5-1
J gene: TRBJ1-5
CDR3 protein: ASSPEGDSYQPQH

V gene: TRBV7-6
J gene: TRBJ1-1
CDR3 protein: ASSTRQGFLLTEAF

V gene: TRBV4-2
J gene: TRBJ2-5
CDR3 protein: ASSQDSRLTTQY

V gene: TRBV5-5
J gene: TRBJ1-3
CDR3 protein: ASSFELYQPGNTIY

V gene: TRBV6-1
J gene: TRBJ2-7
CDR3 protein: ASSDGVSYEQY

V gene: TRBV30
J gene: TRBJ1-2
CDR3 protein: AWSVDRDRFSGYT

V gene: TRBV11-2
J gene: TRBJ1-6
CDR3 protein: ASSLNRGYNSPLH

V gene: TRBV20-1
J gene: TRBJ2-7
CDR3 protein: SVPGRSSSYEQY

V gene: TRBV5-4
J gene: TRBJ2-5
CDR3 protein: ASSASLAGTTQETQY

V gene: TRBV5-1
J gene: TRBJ1-3
CDR3 protein: ASSLNPQGPGNTIY

V gene: TRBV5-1
J gene: TRBJ2-5
CDR3 protein: ASTPLEQGSQETQY

V gene: TRBV4-2
J gene: TRBJ2-4
CDR3 protein: ASSQETSGARKIQY

V gene: TRBV12-3/TRBV12-4
J gene: TRBJ2-5
CDR3 protein: ASSRARGPQETQY